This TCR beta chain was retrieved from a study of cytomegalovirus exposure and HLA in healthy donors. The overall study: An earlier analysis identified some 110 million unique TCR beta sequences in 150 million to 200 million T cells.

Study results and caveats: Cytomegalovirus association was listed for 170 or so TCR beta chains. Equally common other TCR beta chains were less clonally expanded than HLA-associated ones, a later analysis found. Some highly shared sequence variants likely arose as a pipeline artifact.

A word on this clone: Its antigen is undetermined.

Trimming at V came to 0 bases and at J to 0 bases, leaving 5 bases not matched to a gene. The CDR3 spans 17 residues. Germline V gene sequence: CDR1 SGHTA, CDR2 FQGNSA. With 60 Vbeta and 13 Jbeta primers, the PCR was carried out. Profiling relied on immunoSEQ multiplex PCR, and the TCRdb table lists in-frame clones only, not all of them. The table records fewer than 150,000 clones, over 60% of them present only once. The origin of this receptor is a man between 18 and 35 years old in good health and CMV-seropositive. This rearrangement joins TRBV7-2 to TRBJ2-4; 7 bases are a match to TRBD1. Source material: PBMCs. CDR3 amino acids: CASSLAGQQLAKNIQYF. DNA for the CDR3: TGTGCCAGCAGCTTAGCGGGACAGCAACTAGCCAAAAACATTCAGTACTTC.